This TCR beta chain was observed in a study of T and B cells in COVID-19 patients. Looking at the study overall: About 90% of the 20 active-infection patients had comorbidities associated with unfavorable COVID-19 outcome.

General study findings and limits: Exclusive to the recovered cohort were a few thousand TCR clusters, about 33 of them with low generation probability. Patients with COVID-19 reportedly showed strongly skewed T cell receptor beta variable and joining gene usage. Active COVID-19 showed highly clonal TRB repertoires; recovery showed diversity and richness above healthy donors.

TRB was amplified from about 260-540 ng of blood genomic DNA. A remark on this clonotype: Its matching antigen is unknown.

BIOMED2 TRB-A/B primer pools were used in multiplex TRB PCR. TCRdb itself ran the multiplex PCR reads through MiXCR, one entry per CDR3 protein. Of around 30,000 distinct CDR3 sequences listed, around a third were seen once; the top ten hold 1.5% to 2%. Trimming took off 4 bases at V and 5 bases at J, with 6 bases between the two ends. The CDR3 has 12 amino acids. Germline CDR1 SGDLS, CDR2 YYNGEE. The sequencing sample was made of blood. The sequence was collected from a human donor who had recovered from COVID-19. The V and J genes are TRBV9 and TRBJ2-2; unclear D gene. The CDR3 bases are TGTGCCAGCAGCAGGGTTACCGGGGAGCTGTTTTTT. Protein product: CASSRVTGELFF.